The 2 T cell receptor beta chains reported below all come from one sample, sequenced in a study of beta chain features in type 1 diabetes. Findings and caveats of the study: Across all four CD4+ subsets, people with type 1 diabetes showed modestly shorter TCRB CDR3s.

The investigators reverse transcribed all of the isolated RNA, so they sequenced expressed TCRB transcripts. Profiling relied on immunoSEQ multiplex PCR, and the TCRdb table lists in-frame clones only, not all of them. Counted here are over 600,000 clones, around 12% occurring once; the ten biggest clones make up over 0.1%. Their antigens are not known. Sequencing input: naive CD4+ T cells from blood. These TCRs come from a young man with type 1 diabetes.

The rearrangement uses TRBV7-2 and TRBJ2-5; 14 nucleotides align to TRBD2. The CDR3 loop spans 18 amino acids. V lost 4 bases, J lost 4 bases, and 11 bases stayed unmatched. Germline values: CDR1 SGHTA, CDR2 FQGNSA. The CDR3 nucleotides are TGTGCCAGCAGCTCCCGGACTAGCGGGGGGTTCCGGATAGAGACCCAGTACTTC. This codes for CASSSRTSGGFRIETQYF.

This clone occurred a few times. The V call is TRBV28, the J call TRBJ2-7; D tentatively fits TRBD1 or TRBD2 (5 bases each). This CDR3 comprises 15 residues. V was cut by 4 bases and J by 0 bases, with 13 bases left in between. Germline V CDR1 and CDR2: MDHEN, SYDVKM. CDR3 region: CASSSRGVGSYEQYF. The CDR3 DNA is TGTGCCAGCAGTTCCCGAGGGGTCGGCTCCTACGAGCAGTACTTC.